What follows is one T cell receptor beta chain and its context. The antigen is undetermined. This record belongs to a study of T cell responses to AZD1222 COVID-19 vaccine. The study's findings and limits: Among the donors, most were white British and more were female, and clonal diversity was possibly underestimated. Seropositivity was recorded at baseline in only a handful of AZD1222 recipients.

The CDR3 totals 14 residues. From germline, CDR1 is LNHDA and CDR2 SQIVND (reference sequence). V lost 4 bases and J lost 8, with 14 bases in between. Sequencing used immunoSEQ multiplex PCR; TCRdb keeps in-frame clones, though not all of them. The repertoire holds some 130,000 clones, approximately 90% seen once, with approximately 1.6% in the top ten. This clonotype originated in an adult in good health. This chain connects TRBV19 to TRBJ1-4; no firm D call. The starting material was peripheral blood, obtained on day 0 of AZD1222 vaccination. The CDR3 DNA reads TGTGCCAGTAGTAAGGAGAGGTCCGGCGAAAAACTGTTTTTT. Its translation is CASSKERSGEKLFF.